This TCR beta chain was recovered during a study of T cells in Graves' hyperthyroidism and ophthalmopathy. Broader study findings: Ophthalmopathy and stable hyperthyroidism were told apart by a 13 V-J model. Ophthalmopathy got predicted by the model a median around six months before its onset.

Trimming cost V 5 bases and J 4 bases; bases outside gene matches: 6. The length of the CDR3 is 16 residues. Researchers took RNA transcripts and amplified the TCR beta CDR3 regions from them. A set of HTBI primers served as the primers for a first-round RT-PCR of the TCR CDR3. Each CDR3 protein is one row after TCRdb ran MiXCR on the multiplex PCR reads. The table records about 560,000 distinct CDR3 sequences, over 15% of them present only once. As concerns this clonotype: The antigen is unknown.

Sequencing was done on a sample of blood. The chain employs TRBV12-3 or TRBV12-4 and TRBJ2-2; 11 bases agree with TRBD1. The receptor comes from a woman between 18 and 29 years old with Graves' hyperthyroidism. The CDR3 is CASSRTGGSGTGELFF. CDR3 nucleotides: TGTGCCAGCAGTAGGACAGGGGGCAGTGGCACCGGGGAGCTGTTTTTT.